Listed below are T cell receptor beta chains from one sample, sequenced in a study of shared clonotypes between healthy human individuals. Only in-frame clones appear in the TCRdb table, and some are missing; sequencing was by immunoSEQ multiplex PCR. Of 450,000 to 500,000 clones in the sample, 65% to 85% were seen once. Sequenced input: PBMCs. Receptors were obtained from a woman aged 35 to 49 in good health. Some clones in this sample may be carry-over from other donors' samples. Each CDR3 is given with its conserved first and last residue. A D gene is named only where the DNA matches it firmly. A row's size may be missing; if present it is once, few, many or a size class.

>TRBJ2-3|TRBV7-9|-|TRBD1
TGTGCCAGCAGCTTAGCACAGGGGGCAGATACGCAGTATTTT
CASSLAQGADTQYF
>TRBJ2-1|TRBV27|-|-
TGTGCCAGCAGTTTCCCCCATCAGACCGGGACATCAGTCTACAATGAGCAGTTCTTC
CASSFPHQTGTSVYNEQFF
>TRBJ1-2|TRBV19|-|-
TGTGCCAGTAGCGCAACGCAGGGGCCTTACTATGGCTACACCTTC
CASSATQGPYYGYTF
>TRBJ1-5|TRBV30|-|-
TGTGCCTGGAGTCGGGGGACCGGTTTCCCCAATCAGCCCCAGCATTTT
CAWSRGTGFPNQPQHF
>TRBJ1-4|TRBV9|-|-
TGTGCCAGCAGCGTCTCGGGGCAGGCTAATGAAAAACTGTTTTTT
CASSVSGQANEKLFF
>TRBJ2-5|TRBV28|once|-
TGTGCCAGCAGCCCAGGGTTGTCGCGAGAGACCCAGTACTTC
CASSPGLSRETQYF
>TRBJ1-1|TRBV5-1|-|-
TGCGCCAGCAGCTTAACAGGACTGAACACTGAAGCTTTCTTT
CASSLTGLNTEAFF
>TRBJ2-1|TRBV2|once|-
TGTGCCAGCAACACCGTGTCCTACAATGAGCAGTTCTTC
CASNTVSYNEQFF
>TRBJ2-2|TRBV5-4|-|TRBD2
TGTGCCAGCAGCCAGGGACTAGCCGGGGAGCTGTTTTTT
CASSQGLAGELFF
>TRBJ2-3|TRBV15|many|TRBD2
TGTGCCACCAGCACCGGACTAGCGGGAGCAGATACGCAGTATTTT
CATSTGLAGADTQYF
>TRBJ2-1|TRBV7-2|once|TRBD2
TGTGCCAGCAGCCTACAACCACTAGCGGACAATGAGCAGTTCTTC
CASSLQPLADNEQFF
>TRBJ2-7|TRBV5-8|-|-
TGTGCCAGCAGCTCCAGGATCGGGAGTAGCCACGAGCAGTACTTC
CASSSRIGSSHEQYF
>TRBJ2-7|TRBV29-1|-|-
TGCAGAAGGTTCAGCCACGAGCAGTACTTC
CRRFSHEQYF
>TRBJ1-3|TRBV29-1|-|TRBD1
TGCAGCGCCGGGGACAGGGCTGGAAACACCATATATTTT
CSAGDRAGNTIYF
>TRBJ2-2|TRBV28|few|-
TGTGCCAGCAGTTTCGGGGCCACCGGGGAGCTGTTTTTT
CASSFGATGELFF
>TRBJ2-7|TRBV9|-|-
TGTGCCAGCAGCGTAGCTAATTGGGCAGACGAGCAGTACTTC
CASSVANWADEQYF
>TRBJ1-3|TRBV6-1|many|-
TGTGCCAGCAGTGAAGCTGAGGACTCAGGAAACACCATATATTTT
CASSEAEDSGNTIYF
>TRBJ2-3|TRBV29-1|many|TRBD1
TGCAGCGTTGAAGGGACAGGAGGCACAGATACGCAGTATTTT
CSVEGTGGTDTQYF
>TRBJ1-1|TRBV28|-|TRBD1
TGTGCCAGCAGTTCGGGGGGCCTACAGGGGAGGAGAGCTGAAGCTTTCTTT
CASSSGGLQGRRAEAFF
>TRBJ2-2|TRBV4-3|-|-
TGCGCCAGCAGCTGGGACTTTTACACCGGGGAGCTGTTTTTT
CASSWDFYTGELFF
>TRBJ2-2|TRBV11-2|once|TRBD2
TGTGCCAGCAGCTCCCTCCTAGCGGGGTGGGGCGGGGAGCTGTTTTTT
CASSSLLAGWGGELFF
>TRBJ2-3|TRBV7-9|few|TRBD2
TGTGCCAGCAGCTTTCTTAGCGGGAGAGGAGATACGCAGTATTTT
CASSFLSGRGDTQYF
>TRBJ2-7|TRBV7-2|-|TRBD1
TGTGCCAGCAGCCAGAACAGGGGGCTAGGGCAGTACTTC
CASSQNRGLGQYF
>TRBJ2-1|TRBV7-9|-|-
TGTGCCAGCACCTTACCGGGACTCCTCTACAATGAGCAGTTCTTC
CASTLPGLLYNEQFF
>TRBJ1-5|TRBV5-4|-|-
TGTGCCAGCAGCTTGGACAGCAATCAGCCCCAGCATTTT
CASSLDSNQPQHF
>TRBJ1-1|TRBV5-1|few|-
TGCGCCAGCAGCTTGGCTAGTCTAGGCACTGAAGCTTTCTTT
CASSLASLGTEAFF
>TRBJ2-5|TRBV6-1|few|-
TGTGCCAGCAGTGAATTGGAGGAGACCCAGTACTTC
CASSELEETQYF
>TRBJ2-7|TRBV5-1|-|TRBD2
TGCGCCAGCAGCGGGCGCGGGGGGTCCTACGAGCAGTACTTC
CASSGRGGSYEQYF
>TRBJ2-1|TRBV9|-|TRBD2
TGTGCCAGCTCGGAGCGGGAATCCTACAATGAGCAGTTCTTC
CASSERESYNEQFF
>TRBJ2-1|TRBV11-3|-|TRBD1
TGTGCCAGCAGCTTAGGGCAGGGGGTGGTCGACTACAATGAGCAGTTCTTC
CASSLGQGVVDYNEQFF
>TRBJ1-5|TRBV5-6|-|-
TGTGCCAGCAGCTCGGCCGCTGGGAGCAATCAGCCCCAGCATTTT
CASSSAAGSNQPQHF
>TRBJ2-7|TRBV13|few|-
TGTGCCAGCAGCTTAGGGGGAGGATCCTACGAGCAGTACTTC
CASSLGGGSYEQYF
>TRBJ2-5|TRBV9|-|-
TGTGCCAGCAACGTTCTCGGGATGGGTGAAGAGACCCAGTACTTC
CASNVLGMGEETQYF
>TRBJ2-6|TRBV4-2|-|TRBD1
TGTGCCAGCAGCGCAGGCCCAGGGACAGGGTACTCTGGGGCCAACGTCCTGACTTTC
CASSAGPGTGYSGANVLTF
>TRBJ1-5|TRBV27|-|TRBD1
TGTGCCAGCAGTAGGGACAGATATCAGCCCCAGCATTTT
CASSRDRYQPQHF
>TRBJ1-1|TRBV19|-|TRBD1
TGTGCCAGTAGTCCCACAGGGGAAGGCACTGAAGCTTTCTTT
CASSPTGEGTEAFF
>TRBJ2-7|TRBV2|many|-
TGTGCCAGCAGCCCCTTGGGACCTCGGCAGTACTTC
CASSPLGPRQYF
>TRBJ2-1|TRBV11-2|-|-
TGTGCCAGCAGCTTATTGGGGCGGGACGAGCAGTTCTTC
CASSLLGRDEQFF
>TRBJ2-7|TRBV9|-|-
TGTGCCAGCAGCGACTCGGGGTCCTACGAGCAGTACTTC
CASSDSGSYEQYF
>TRBJ1-2|TRBV28|-|-
TGTGCCAGCAGTCTACCGACACAAACCGGAGGGGGCTACACCTTC
CASSLPTQTGGGYTF